The clone carrying this T cell receptor (beta chain) occurred many times. Its target is unknown. Amplification of TCR beta CDR3 regions was performed using RNA transcripts as template. Using the HTBI primer set, a first-round RT-PCR was run on the TCR CDR3. MiXCR, applied by TCRdb to the multiplex PCR reads, yields one record per CDR3 protein. The sample includes around 440,000 distinct CDR3 sequences, less than 20% of them seen just once. This specimen comes from a study of T cells in Graves' hyperthyroidism and ophthalmopathy. Study-wide results and caveats: Also found in blood were most expanded thyroid clonotypes above 0.001. Patients with ophthalmopathy were separated from those with stable hyperthyroidism by a 13 V-J model.

The CDR3 runs to 15 residues. V gave up 2 bases and J gave up 2 bases; unmatched junction bases: 4. The V gene's germline CDR1 is SGHRS and CDR2 YFSETQ. No ophthalmopathy progression within 18 months constituted stable Graves' hyperthyroidism. J is TRBJ1-2 and V is TRBV5-1, with 9 bases fitting TRBD1. The origin of this receptor is a young woman with Graves' hyperthyroidism. Source material: blood. In DNA, the CDR3 is TGCGCCAGCAGCTTTGAGGACAGGGGAAACTATGGCTACACCTTC. Translating gives CASSFEDRGNYGYTF. Full variable domain (outside the CDR3, taken from reference TRBV5-1 and TRBJ1-2): KAGVTQTPRYLIKTRGQQVTLSCSPISGHRSVSWYQQTPGQGLQFLFEYFSETQRNKGNFPGRFSGRQFSNSRSEMNVSTLELGDSALYLCASSFEDRGNYGYTFGSGTRLTVV.